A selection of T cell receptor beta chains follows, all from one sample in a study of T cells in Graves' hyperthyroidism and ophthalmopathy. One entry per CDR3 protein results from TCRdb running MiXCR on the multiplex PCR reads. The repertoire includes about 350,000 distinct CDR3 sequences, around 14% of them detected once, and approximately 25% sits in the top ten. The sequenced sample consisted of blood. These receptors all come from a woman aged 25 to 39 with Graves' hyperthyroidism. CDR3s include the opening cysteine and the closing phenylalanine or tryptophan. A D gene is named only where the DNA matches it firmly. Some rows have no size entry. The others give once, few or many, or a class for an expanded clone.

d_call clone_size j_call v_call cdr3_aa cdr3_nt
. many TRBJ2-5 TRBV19 CASSIQGFGETQYF TGTGCCAGTAGTATACAGGGTTTTGGAGAGACCCAGTACTTC
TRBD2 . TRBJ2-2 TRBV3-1 CASTSGGLAGVPGELFF TGTGCCAGCACCTCAGGCGGACTAGCGGGAGTCCCCGGGGAGCTGTTTTTT
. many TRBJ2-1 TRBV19 CASSMRSGGSSYNEQFF TGTGCCAGTAGTATGAGAAGCGGAGGGAGCTCCTACAATGAGCAGTTCTTC
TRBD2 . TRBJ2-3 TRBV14 CASSQDRRASGDTQYF TGTGCCAGCAGCCAAGATCGTCGGGCTAGCGGAGATACGCAGTATTTT
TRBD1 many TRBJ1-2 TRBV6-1 CASRPHLGQGGYTF TGTGCCAGCAGACCCCACCTCGGACAGGGAGGCTACACCTTC
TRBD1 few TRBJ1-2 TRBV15 CATSRDKGTGFSSGYTF TGTGCCACCAGCAGAGATAAGGGGACAGGGTTCTCTTCTGGCTACACCTTC
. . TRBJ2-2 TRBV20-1 CSANSGSGELFF TGCAGTGCCAATTCAGGTTCCGGGGAGCTGTTTTTT
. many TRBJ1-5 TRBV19 CASRLRGAPQHF TGTGCCAGTCGCCTCCGCGGGGCGCCCCAGCATTTT
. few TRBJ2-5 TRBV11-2 CASSLSLLGLGETQYF TGTGCCAGCAGCTTATCCTTGTTGGGTTTGGGTGAGACCCAGTACTTC
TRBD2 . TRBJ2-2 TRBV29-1 CSVSRGRTGELFF TGCAGCGTTTCCCGCGGGAGGACCGGGGAGCTGTTTTTT
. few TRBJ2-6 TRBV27 CASSSRAVGANVLTF TGTGCCAGCAGTTCAAGGGCGGTTGGGGCCAACGTCCTGACTTTC
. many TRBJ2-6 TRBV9 CASRPSGANVLTF TGTGCCTCCCGTCCCTCTGGGGCCAACGTCCTGACTTTC
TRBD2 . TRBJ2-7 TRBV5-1 CASSLSGIFGEQYF TGCGCCAGCAGCCTCAGCGGGATATTTGGTGAGCAGTACTTC
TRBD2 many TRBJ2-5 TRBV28 CASSHLAGVLETQYF TGTGCCAGCAGCCATCTAGCGGGAGTTCTGGAGACCCAGTACTTC
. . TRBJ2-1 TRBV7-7 CASSLEDSYNEQFF TGTGCTAGTAGCCTGGAGGACTCCTACAATGAGCAGTTCTTC